This T cell receptor (beta chain) was sequenced for a study of blood T cells in healthy people across ages (dated by TCRdb to between 2014 and 2016). For the study in its entirety: In model experiments, template switching captured about one uniquely barcoded TCR beta cDNA molecule for every two T cells. Two additional independent replicas of 1 million unique cDNA reads from the same blood draw were analyzed for two donors (one aged 18 to 29 and one aged 80 or older). To track age-related changes in TCR beta repertoire diversity, the study relied on deep sequencing normalized with unique cDNA molecular identifiers. To avoid experimental bias, donors of different ages were randomly spread across the sequencing lanes. The donors were divided into four age groups: young (average around 16 years), middle-aged (over 35), aged (around 59) and long-lived (82).

This clonotype occurred a few times. What antigen it recognizes has not been identified. Base qualities are missing; no much larger clone stands one base away. V is pared back by 10 bases and J by 1 base, with 13 bases lying between the germline termini. The cysteine opens and the phenylalanine closes a CDR3 of 13 amino acids. Of the read, only the CDR3 DNA is kept; its 39 bases are in frame from base 1. CDR1 and CDR2, per the germline V gene, are MRHNA and SNTAGT. Donors were around 37 systemically healthy Caucasian individuals from Russia aged roughly 6 to 95 years. Each donor gave around 9.9 milliliters of peripheral blood, collected into EDTA-treated Vacutainer tubes. Ficoll-Paque density-gradient centrifugation was used to isolate PBMCs, with at least 6.5 million per sample. Total RNA was extracted from PBMCs with Trizol reagent, with at least 5.5 micrograms obtained per sample. For every donor, flow cytometry on a PBMC aliquot measured the percentage of naive CD45RAhigh/CD27high T cells.

General findings and caveats noted by the study authors: A strong correlation was found between observed TCR beta diversity and the percentage of naive T cells measured by flow cytometry. Estimates of total diversity from one million sequenced T cells were regarded as lower bounds and underestimates. Observed TCR beta diversity per million T cells fell roughly linearly with age, and a significant reduction was already apparent by age approximately 41. Compared with the aged group, more naive CD4+ T cells, fewer expanded clones and increased TCR diversity were shown by the long-lived group, suggesting age selection. The CMV infection status of donors was not known, potentially confounding age-related changes in expanded clonotypes. Bulk unsorted PBMC profiling prevented conclusive comparison of naive and antigen-experienced compartments.

Receptor libraries were prepared by 5' RACE. Sequenced on an Illumina HiSeq 2500. A second PCR of roughly 6 to 11 cycles was run with a J-beta primer mix and a sample-barcoded 5' primer. A template-switch 5' adaptor carrying 12 random nucleotides introduced a unique molecular identifier onto each TCR beta cDNA molecule. Each sample yielded at least 2.5 million CDR3-containing paired-end reads. First-strand cDNA synthesis was performed from all RNA using the Mint cDNA synthesis kit, with priming by a TRBC-specific oligonucleotide. All cDNA was treated with uracil-DNA glycosylase and then went through a first 18-cycle PCR with the universal primers M1SS and BC2_uni_R. The source study handled its data this way. Normalization of each sample was performed by random selection of 1 million high-quality reads, each carrying a distinct molecular identifier. Instead of being binned into consensus sequences, reads that shared molecular identifiers were thrown out. MiTCR, run with a Q25 quality threshold and the strictest error-elimination algorithm, handled CDR3 identification, clonotype clustering and error correction. A nonparametric unseen species model using Euler transformation provided a lower-bound estimate of total TCR beta diversity. TCRdb trimmed public reads at Q25 via fastp, called clones via MiXCR and kept in-frame beta chains. Entries that share a CDR3 protein sequence are merged under the most common genes and DNA. The V and J calls here are based on TCRdb, not the publication. The sample table records more than 1.4 million distinct CDR3 sequences; 35% to 45% of these occur just once. 7.9% of the sample is in the top ten clones.

The chain joins TRBV6-4 to TRBJ1-2, and perhaps TRBD1 as D gene, on 6 matching bases. Sequencing input: blood. The receptor comes from a woman under 30 in good health. The CDR3 loop reads CAIPGVVNYGYTF. Read as DNA, the sequence is TGTGCCATACCAGGGGTCGTTAACTATGGCTACACCTTC.